This entry features one T cell receptor (beta chain) sequence. The CDR3 runs 14 residues. V shed 3 bases and J shed 1 base, with 6 bases lying between them. CDR1 and CDR2 (germline): SGHAT, FQNNGV. Using immunoSEQ multiplex PCR, the repertoire was profiled, and TCRdb retains in-frame clones only, with some absent. The table lists about 2,100 clones, around 87% of them singletons, with 15% to 20% in the top ten. This sample is drawn from a study of tumor T cells in aggressive B-cell lymphoma. The sequenced material came from tumor tissue. This rearrangement joins TRBV11-2 to TRBJ2-2, with a weak D call TRBD1 (5 bases). The receptor was isolated from an adult with diffuse large B cell lymphoma. CDR3 residues: CASSFRENTGELFF. CDR3 nucleotide sequence: TGTGCCAGCAGCTTCAGGGAGAACACCGGGGAGCTGTTTTTT.